Following are 7 T cell receptor beta chains from one sample sequenced in a study of tumor-infiltrating lymphocytes in primary liver carcinoma. cDNA specific to TCR beta was made from around 470 ng of total RNA, with a constant-region primer employed for priming. Each TCR beta library was derived from three nested multiplex PCR rounds that employed slightly modified ARM-PCR. It was with TRBV1-TRBV30 forward primers and a C-beta reverse primer that the first two PCR rounds were run, at approximately 10 cycles each. TCRdb itself ran the multiplex PCR reads through MiXCR, one entry per CDR3 protein. The sample contains approximately 320,000 distinct CDR3 sequences, around 50% of which appear only once. Unsorted whole blood yielded the blood RNA, and germline DNA was also extracted. The specimen sequenced was peripheral blood. These receptors came from a woman aged 25-40 years with primary liver carcinoma and hepatitis B virus infection.

To note about this clonotype: This sequence may be a read error, since a much larger clone differs from it by one base. The chain employs TRBV29-1 and TRBJ1-1, with a weak D call TRBD1 (6 bases). Trimming removed 4 bases from V and 4 bases from J, with 19 bases in between. CDR1 and CDR2 from the germline V gene are SQVTM and ANQGSEA. The CDR3 extends over 15 amino acids. CDR3 sequence reads: CSVVNLQGLSTEAFF. The CDR3 bases are TGCAGCGTTGTTAACTTACAGGGACTGAGCACTGAAGCTTTCTTT.

Notes on this clonotype: One junction end disagrees with the germline gene, perhaps due to a read error. The chain combines TRBV15 with TRBJ2-3; 12 bases agree with TRBD2. The CDR3 is 15 amino acids. The germline gives CDR1 LNHNV, CDR2 YYDKDF (reference sequence). The CDR3 DNA follows: TGTGCCACCAGCAGGACTAGCGGGAGCACAGGTACGCAGTATTTT. Residues: CATSRTSGSTGTQYF.

This clonotype was seen only a few times. The chain joins TRBV13 to TRBJ2-1, with TRBD2 matching over 7 bases. Germline assignment: CDR1 PRHDT and CDR2 FYEKMQ (reference sequence). This CDR3 has 15 residues. V shed 2 bases, J shed 5 bases, and the junction held 6 bases outside the gene matches. The CDR3 here is CASSLLAVLNNEQFF. The CDR3 nucleotides read TGTGCCAGCAGCTTACTAGCGGTCTTAAACAATGAGCAGTTCTTC.

This clonotype showed up many times. The chain is built from TRBV4-1 and TRBJ1-6, with 9 nucleotides matching TRBD1. Trimming at V came to 5 bases and at J to 10 bases, leaving 9 bases not matched to a gene. The CDR3 sequence is 15 residues long. Germline lookup yields CDR1 MGHRA and CDR2 YSYEKL. This CDR3 reads CASSYEGQGKSPLHF. The CDR3 coding sequence is TGCGCCAGCAGCTACGAGGGACAGGGTAAATCACCCCTCCACTTT.

In regard to this clonotype: A clone one base away is much larger, so this may be a read error. The chain recombines TRBV6-5 with TRBJ1-2, with 8 bases aligning to TRBD1. Germline V CDR1 and CDR2: MNHEY, SVGAGI. This CDR3 is 15 amino acids long. V was pared by 5 bases and J by 1 base, with 6 bases of the junction left unmatched. The CDR3 loop is CASSIGTGLNYGYTF. The CDR3, as DNA: TGTGCCAGCAGTATTGGGACAGGTCTTAACTATGGCTACACCTTC.

This clonotype was seen ten or more times. J is TRBJ2-2 and V is TRBV12-3 or TRBV12-4; the D is unclear. This CDR3 has 12 residues. V lost 6 bases to trimming and J lost 5 bases, with 7 bases between them. The CDR3 protein is CASRRWTGELFF. DNA of the CDR3: TGTGCCAGCAGACGATGGACCGGGGAGCTGTTTTTT.

This clonotype has only a few counts. DNA of the CDR3: TGCGCCAGCAGCCAAACTAGCGGGGGGGGCACAGATACGCAGTATTTT. This codes for CASSQTSGGGTDTQYF. V is TRBV4-3 and J is TRBJ2-3; 13 positions match TRBD2. The CDR3 is made up of 16 amino acids. V was clipped by 2 bases and J by 1 base; unmatched bases: 0. In germline, CDR1 is LGHNA, CDR2 YSLEER.